One sample yielded the 5 T cell receptor beta chains listed below, sequenced in a study of control samples from healthy donors and cancer patients. The table came from immunoSEQ multiplex PCR; TCRdb's copy has only in-frame clones and leaves some out. The repertoire holds some 130,000 clones, with roughly 92% as singletons. Sequencing was performed on blood. The source is a man younger than 35 in good health.

The chain carries TRBV5-1 and TRBJ2-3, with a possible D match to TRBD1 (6 bases). CDR3 length: 15 residues. CDR1 and CDR2 (germline): SGHRS, YFSETQ. V dropped 0 bases and J dropped 2 bases, with 10 bases sitting between them. The CDR3 loop is CASSLDRAFTDTQYF. In DNA form, the CDR3 reads TGCGCCAGCAGCTTGGACAGGGCATTCACAGATACGCAGTATTTT.

The chain recombines TRBV9 with TRBJ1-6; 8 positions match TRBD1. Germline CDR1 SGDLS, CDR2 YYNGEE. Unmatched junction bases numbered 4, after V lost 3 bases and J lost 5 bases. The CDR3 loop spans 15 amino acids. The CDR3 protein is CASSATGGDNSPLHF. CDR3 DNA sequence: TGTGCCAGCAGCGCAACAGGGGGGGATAATTCACCCCTCCACTTT.

The chain links TRBV14 to TRBJ1-2; 9 positions match TRBD1. Germline values: CDR1 SGHDN, CDR2 FVKESK. Trimming removed 1 base from V and 4 bases from J; junction bases left unmatched: 1. This CDR3 region has 14 residues. This CDR3 reads CASSQVDRGYGYTF. CDR3 in DNA: TGTGCCAGCAGCCAAGTGGACAGGGGCTATGGCTACACCTTC.

This sequence joins TRBV7-9 and TRBJ2-3; no clear D gene. The CDR3 covers 14 residues. From germline, CDR1 is SEHNR and CDR2 FQNEAQ (reference sequence). The V gene lost 2 bases and the J gene lost 1 base, with 7 bases spanning the gap. CDR3 residues: CASSLFGGTDTQYF. CDR3 nucleotide sequence: TGTGCCAGCAGCTTATTTGGCGGCACAGATACGCAGTATTTT.

In regard to this clone: One end of the junction is discordant with germline, which a read error may explain. At the DNA level, this CDR3 is encoded by other sequences in the same sample as well. Written as DNA, the CDR3 is TGTGCTAGTGGTTTGGTAGTAAGGGGGCGGGCGGATGAAGCCTTCTTT. Translating gives CASGLVVRGRADEAFF. The rearrangement uses TRBV12-5 and TRBJ1-1, with 7 bases that match TRBD1. This CDR3 is 16 amino acids long. CDR1 LGHNT and CDR2 FRNRAP come from the germline V gene.